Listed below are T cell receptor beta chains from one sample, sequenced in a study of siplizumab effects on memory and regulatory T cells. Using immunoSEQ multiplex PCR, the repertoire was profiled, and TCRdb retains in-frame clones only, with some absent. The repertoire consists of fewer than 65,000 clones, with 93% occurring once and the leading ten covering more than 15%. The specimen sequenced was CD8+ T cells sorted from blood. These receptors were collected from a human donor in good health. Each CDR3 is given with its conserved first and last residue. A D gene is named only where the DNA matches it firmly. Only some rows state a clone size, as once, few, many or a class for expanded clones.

cdr3_nt: TGTGCCAGCAGCTATCAGACTAGCGGGATCACAGATACGCAGTATTTT
cdr3_aa: CASSYQTSGITDTQYF
v_call: TRBV27
j_call: TRBJ2-3
d_call: TRBD2
clone_size: NA

cdr3_nt: TGTGCCAGCAGTTTATCACTACAGCCAGCCTACGAGCAGTACTTC
cdr3_aa: CASSLSLQPAYEQYF
v_call: TRBV27
j_call: TRBJ2-7
d_call: NA
clone_size: NA

cdr3_nt: TGCGCCAGCAGCGGGACTTCGACTGATCCCATCTACGAGCAGTACTTC
cdr3_aa: CASSGTSTDPIYEQYF
v_call: TRBV5-1
j_call: TRBJ2-7
d_call: NA
clone_size: NA

cdr3_nt: TGCGCCAGCAATGGGGCCACAGATACGCAGTATTTT
cdr3_aa: CASNGATDTQYF
v_call: TRBV10-2
j_call: TRBJ2-3
d_call: NA
clone_size: NA

cdr3_nt: TGTGCCAGCGACACCAACACTGAAGCTTTCTTT
cdr3_aa: CASDTNTEAFF
v_call: TRBV2
j_call: TRBJ1-1
d_call: NA
clone_size: few

cdr3_nt: TGCGCCAGCAGCCTTCGGGGGGGAAGCTCCTACGAGCAGTACTTC
cdr3_aa: CASSLRGGSSYEQYF
v_call: TRBV4-1
j_call: TRBJ2-7
d_call: TRBD2
clone_size: NA

cdr3_nt: TGTGCCAGCGGGGTTACTCAGGAGTACCAAGAGACCCAGTACTTC
cdr3_aa: CASGVTQEYQETQYF
v_call: TRBV7-9
j_call: TRBJ2-5
d_call: NA
clone_size: NA

cdr3_nt: TGTGCCAGTGAGGGGACAGGGAGCGAAAAACTGTTTTTT
cdr3_aa: CASEGTGSEKLFF
v_call: TRBV7-9
j_call: TRBJ1-4
d_call: TRBD1
clone_size: NA

cdr3_nt: TGTGCCAGCAGGCGGGGCATCACTGAAGCTTTCTTT
cdr3_aa: CASRRGITEAFF
v_call: TRBV27
j_call: TRBJ1-1
d_call: NA
clone_size: NA

cdr3_nt: TGTGCCAGCAGTTTATCGCCCGGGACAGGGGGTCTGACCGAGCAGTACTTC
cdr3_aa: CASSLSPGTGGLTEQYF
v_call: TRBV27
j_call: TRBJ2-7
d_call: TRBD1
clone_size: once

cdr3_nt: TGTGCCTGGAGTGGGGGTGGAGGGTTTTACGAGCAGTACTTC
cdr3_aa: CAWSGGGGFYEQYF
v_call: TRBV30
j_call: TRBJ2-7
d_call: NA
clone_size: NA

cdr3_nt: TGTGCCAGCAGCATAAACAGCATGGGGGACTATGGCTACACCTTC
cdr3_aa: CASSINSMGDYGYTF
v_call: TRBV9
j_call: TRBJ1-2
d_call: NA
clone_size: NA

cdr3_nt: TGTGCCAGCAGCCAAGCGCCAGGACGGGATTCCTACGAGCAGTACTTC
cdr3_aa: CASSQAPGRDSYEQYF
v_call: TRBV14
j_call: TRBJ2-7
d_call: NA
clone_size: NA

cdr3_nt: TGTGCCAGCAGCTTACCTCGAACTCCTGCGAAGACCCAGTACTTC
cdr3_aa: CASSLPRTPAKTQYF
v_call: TRBV7-8
j_call: TRBJ2-5
d_call: NA
clone_size: NA

cdr3_nt: TGCGCCAGCAGCGAGGACATAGCCAAAAACATTCAGTACTTC
cdr3_aa: CASSEDIAKNIQYF
v_call: TRBV5-1
j_call: TRBJ2-4
d_call: NA
clone_size: once

cdr3_nt: TGTGCCAGCACCGGCGGGAGACGAGCCGGGGAGCTGTTTTTT
cdr3_aa: CASTGGRRAGELFF
v_call: TRBV27
j_call: TRBJ2-2
d_call: TRBD2
clone_size: NA

cdr3_nt: TGCGCCAGCAGGGAGGCAGATACGCAGTATTTT
cdr3_aa: CASREADTQYF
v_call: TRBV5-1
j_call: TRBJ2-3
d_call: NA
clone_size: NA

cdr3_nt: TGTGCCAGCAGCTTAGCGCAGGGGGGACAGCCCCAGCATTTT
cdr3_aa: CASSLAQGGQPQHF
v_call: TRBV13
j_call: TRBJ1-5
d_call: TRBD1
clone_size: few

cdr3_nt: TGTGCCAGCAGCCAGGGGGGACAGGGGTATGAGCAGTACTTC
cdr3_aa: CASSQGGQGYEQYF
v_call: TRBV9
j_call: TRBJ2-7
d_call: TRBD1
clone_size: NA

cdr3_nt: TGCAGCGTTTTTCTCCGGGATCCCTACAATGAGCAGTTCTTC
cdr3_aa: CSVFLRDPYNEQFF
v_call: TRBV29-1
j_call: TRBJ2-1
d_call: NA
clone_size: once

cdr3_nt: TGTGCCAGTAGTATAGGTTACTCGGACTACAATGAGCAGTTCTTC
cdr3_aa: CASSIGYSDYNEQFF
v_call: TRBV19
j_call: TRBJ2-1
d_call: NA
clone_size: once

cdr3_nt: TGTGCCAGCAGTGAAGGGGGCAGGTACTATGGCTACACCTTC
cdr3_aa: CASSEGGRYYGYTF
v_call: TRBV2
j_call: TRBJ1-2
d_call: NA
clone_size: NA

cdr3_nt: TGTGCCAGCAGCCCGGACAGGGGCAGCGAGCAGTACTTC
cdr3_aa: CASSPDRGSEQYF
v_call: TRBV7-9
j_call: TRBJ2-7
d_call: TRBD1
clone_size: NA

cdr3_nt: TGTGCCTGGAAAGACAGGGATCAGGCTTACGAGCAGTACTTC
cdr3_aa: CAWKDRDQAYEQYF
v_call: TRBV30
j_call: TRBJ2-7
d_call: TRBD1
clone_size: NA

cdr3_nt: TGTGCCAGCAGTTCCACTGAACCGGACGCCTACGAGCAGTACTTC
cdr3_aa: CASSSTEPDAYEQYF
v_call: TRBV27
j_call: TRBJ2-7
d_call: NA
clone_size: NA

cdr3_nt: TGTGCCAGCAGCTCCAGGAGATTTAACACTGAAGCTTTCTTT
cdr3_aa: CASSSRRFNTEAFF
v_call: TRBV7-2
j_call: TRBJ1-1
d_call: NA
clone_size: NA

cdr3_nt: TGTGCCAGCAGTCGGACAGGGACTAGGACCCGCACAGATACGCAGTATTTT
cdr3_aa: CASSRTGTRTRTDTQYF
v_call: TRBV6-4
j_call: TRBJ2-3
d_call: NA
clone_size: NA

cdr3_nt: TGTGCCAGCAGTTTTGTTTGGGCAGGGAGCGGGCCTTCCTACAATGAGCAGTTCTTC
cdr3_aa: CASSFVWAGSGPSYNEQFF
v_call: TRBV27
j_call: TRBJ2-1
d_call: NA
clone_size: NA

cdr3_nt: TGTGCCAGTAGTCCACCGGGGGAAGAGACCCAGTACTTC
cdr3_aa: CASSPPGEETQYF
v_call: TRBV19
j_call: TRBJ2-5
d_call: NA
clone_size: NA

cdr3_nt: TGTGCCAGCAGCTTATCGGTGGACCCCTACAATGAGCAGTTCTTC
cdr3_aa: CASSLSVDPYNEQFF
v_call: TRBV7-9
j_call: TRBJ2-1
d_call: NA
clone_size: NA

cdr3_nt: TGTGCCAGCAGTGCGGACGAGCAGTACTTC
cdr3_aa: CASSADEQYF
v_call: TRBV25-1
j_call: TRBJ2-7
d_call: NA
clone_size: NA

cdr3_nt: TGTGCCAGCAGTGTGACAAGACCCTACACTGGGGCCAACGTCCTGACTTTC
cdr3_aa: CASSVTRPYTGANVLTF
v_call: TRBV2
j_call: TRBJ2-6
d_call: NA
clone_size: NA

cdr3_nt: TGTGCCAGCAGTTTAAAGGCTAGCGGCTACGAGCAGTACTTC
cdr3_aa: CASSLKASGYEQYF
v_call: TRBV27
j_call: TRBJ2-7
d_call: TRBD2
clone_size: NA

cdr3_nt: TGCGCCAGCAGCCAGGCCGACGGGAGGCAGGGTAGTCAGCCCCAGCATTTT
cdr3_aa: CASSQADGRQGSQPQHF
v_call: TRBV4-1
j_call: TRBJ1-5
d_call: NA
clone_size: NA

cdr3_nt: TGCGCCAGCAGCCAAGATTGGGCAGTAAATCAGCCCCAGCATTTT
cdr3_aa: CASSQDWAVNQPQHF
v_call: TRBV4-1
j_call: TRBJ1-5
d_call: NA
clone_size: NA

cdr3_nt: TGCGCCAGCAGCCAAAAGGGCCCTGGGGGGTTGGTCACCGGGGAGCTGTTTTTT
cdr3_aa: CASSQKGPGGLVTGELFF
v_call: TRBV4-1
j_call: TRBJ2-2
d_call: NA
clone_size: NA